A selection of T cell receptor beta chains follows, all from one sample in a study of blood T cell repertoires in COVID-19. Generated by immunoSEQ multiplex PCR, the TCRdb table keeps only in-frame clones and is missing some. The table shows almost 350,000 clones, with over 85% occurring only once. The sample taken for sequencing was peripheral blood. These receptors came from a woman aged 55-70 years with COVID-19, enrolled during active disease. CDR3s leave out the opening cysteine and the closing phenylalanine or tryptophan. Each record gives: D gene, V gene, J gene, CDR3 protein. The D gene is left open where the match is weak.

d_call: NA; v_call: TRBV5-1; j_call: TRBJ1-1; cdr3_aa: ASSMDNFRVDTEAF
d_call: NA; v_call: TRBV5-4; j_call: TRBJ2-3; cdr3_aa: ASSKDYSTDTQY
d_call: TRBD1; v_call: TRBV5-1; j_call: TRBJ1-1; cdr3_aa: ASSLGQGATEAF
d_call: NA; v_call: TRBV19; j_call: TRBJ1-1; cdr3_aa: ASSTLQGAAF
d_call: NA; v_call: TRBV6-1; j_call: TRBJ1-3; cdr3_aa: ASSATWGGESGNTIY
d_call: NA; v_call: TRBV19; j_call: TRBJ1-5; cdr3_aa: ASSEADSSYQPQH
d_call: NA; v_call: TRBV6-5; j_call: TRBJ1-5; cdr3_aa: ASSLHSQGNQPQH
d_call: NA; v_call: TRBV19; j_call: TRBJ1-2; cdr3_aa: ASSPRDFRDLYGYT
d_call: NA; v_call: TRBV12-3/TRBV12-4; j_call: TRBJ2-7; cdr3_aa: ASSFGVAYEQY
d_call: TRBD1; v_call: TRBV18; j_call: TRBJ1-5; cdr3_aa: ASSPPDRASNQPQH
d_call: NA; v_call: TRBV11-2; j_call: TRBJ2-5; cdr3_aa: ASSFLLPGQETQY
d_call: NA; v_call: TRBV7-7; j_call: TRBJ1-1; cdr3_aa: ASSPQDIGTEAF
d_call: TRBD1; v_call: TRBV5-1; j_call: TRBJ2-1; cdr3_aa: ASSSRTGRTNEQF
d_call: NA; v_call: TRBV5-1; j_call: TRBJ1-1; cdr3_aa: ASSLGANTEAF
d_call: NA; v_call: TRBV18; j_call: TRBJ2-2; cdr3_aa: ASSPPRRGRTGELF
d_call: TRBD1; v_call: TRBV19; j_call: TRBJ1-2; cdr3_aa: ASTLQWDRANYGYT
d_call: NA; v_call: TRBV9; j_call: TRBJ1-1; cdr3_aa: ASSYGQSNTEAF
d_call: NA; v_call: TRBV27; j_call: TRBJ1-5; cdr3_aa: ASSGGNQPQH
d_call: NA; v_call: TRBV19; j_call: TRBJ2-2; cdr3_aa: ASSLSTTGGRGWSGELF
d_call: NA; v_call: TRBV18; j_call: TRBJ1-1; cdr3_aa: ASSTGLSEAF
d_call: NA; v_call: TRBV6-4; j_call: TRBJ2-3; cdr3_aa: ASSDREGDTQY
d_call: TRBD2; v_call: TRBV3-1/TRBV3-2; j_call: TRBJ2-3; cdr3_aa: ASRSAGGWADTQY